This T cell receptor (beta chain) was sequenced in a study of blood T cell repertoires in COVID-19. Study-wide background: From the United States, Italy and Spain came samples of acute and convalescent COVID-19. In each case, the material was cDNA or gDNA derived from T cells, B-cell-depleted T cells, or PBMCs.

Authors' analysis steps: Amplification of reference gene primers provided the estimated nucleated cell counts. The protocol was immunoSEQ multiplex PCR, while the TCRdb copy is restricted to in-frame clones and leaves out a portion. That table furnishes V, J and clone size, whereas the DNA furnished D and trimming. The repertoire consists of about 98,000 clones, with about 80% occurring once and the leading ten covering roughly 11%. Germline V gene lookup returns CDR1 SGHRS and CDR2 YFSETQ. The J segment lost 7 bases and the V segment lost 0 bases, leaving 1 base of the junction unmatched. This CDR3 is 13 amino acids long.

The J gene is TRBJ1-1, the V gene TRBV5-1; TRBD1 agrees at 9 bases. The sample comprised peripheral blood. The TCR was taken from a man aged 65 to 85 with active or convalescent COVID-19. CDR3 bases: TGCGCCAGCAGCTTGGGGACAGGGGTTGAAGCTTTCTTT. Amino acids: CASSLGTGVEAFF.